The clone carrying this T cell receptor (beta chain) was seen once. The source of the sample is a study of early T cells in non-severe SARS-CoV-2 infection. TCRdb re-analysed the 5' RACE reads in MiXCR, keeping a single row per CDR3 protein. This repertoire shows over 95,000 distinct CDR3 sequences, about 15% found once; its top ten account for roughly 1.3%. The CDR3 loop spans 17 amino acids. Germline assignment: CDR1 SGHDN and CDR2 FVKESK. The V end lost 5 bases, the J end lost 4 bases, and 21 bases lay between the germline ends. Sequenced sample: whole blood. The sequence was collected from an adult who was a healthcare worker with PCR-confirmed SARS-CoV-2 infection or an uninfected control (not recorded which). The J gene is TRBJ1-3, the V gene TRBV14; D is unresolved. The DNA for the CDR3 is TGTGCCAGCAGCGGAAAACACCGGGATCCGAGGGGAAACACCATATATTTT. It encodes CASSGKHRDPRGNTIYF. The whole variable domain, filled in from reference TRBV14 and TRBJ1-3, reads EAGVTQFPSHSVIEKGQTVTLRCDPISGHDNLYWYRRVMGKEIKFLLHFVKESKQDESGMPNNRFLAERTGGTYSTLKVQPAELEDSGVYFCASSGKHRDPRGNTIYFGEGSWLTVV.